This is a list of T cell receptor beta chains from one sample in a study of T-cell reconstitution after alpha-beta-depleted transplantation in children. TCRdb re-called the PCR reads through MiXCR, storing one row per CDR3 protein. The sample lists a few hundred thousand distinct CDR3 sequences; about 9.4% were seen once. Here the sequenced sample was PBMCs, taken before TCRalphabeta/CD19-depleted stem cell transplant. The receptors shown here come from a boy younger than two with acute myeloid leukemia, due to receive a stem cell transplant. Both conserved end residues are part of each CDR3. D genes are given only for firm matches. Clone size is stated in some rows and not others, as once, few, many or a class when expanded.

>NA|TRBJ2-1|TRBV4-3|14|many
CASSQELGYNEQFF
TGCGCCAGCAGCCAAGAGCTGGGGTACAATGAGCAGTTCTTC
>NA|TRBJ2-3|TRBV7-6|16|many
CASSLEAGSSTDTQYF
TGTGCCAGCAGCTTAGAGGCAGGCTCTAGCACAGATACGCAGTATTTT
>NA|TRBJ2-5|TRBV1|15|once
CTSSQGWGRVETQYF
TGCACCAGCAGCCAAGGTTGGGGGCGGGTAGAGACCCAGTACTTC
>TRBD1|TRBJ2-7|TRBV6-1|14|NA
CASSLQGDGYEQYF
TGTGCCAGCAGCCTTCAGGGGGATGGCTACGAGCAGTACTTC
>NA|TRBJ2-7|TRBV21-1|14|NA
CASSKGTPGYEQYF
TGTGCCAGCAGCAAAGGGACTCCTGGCTACGAGCAGTACTTC
>NA|TRBJ1-5|TRBV12-3/TRBV12-4|13|many
CASSPRPNQPQHF
TGTGCCAGCAGCCCAAGACCCAATCAGCCCCAGCATTTT
>NA|TRBJ2-1|TRBV6-1|13|many
CASSTSSYNEQFF
TGTGCCAGCAGTACAAGCTCCTACAATGAGCAGTTCTTC
>NA|TRBJ2-3|TRBV20-1|14|NA
CSATPGRSTDTQYF
TGCAGTGCGACCCCGGGGCGTTCCACAGATACGCAGTATTTT
>NA|TRBJ2-3|TRBV9|14|NA
CASSVELSPDTQYF
TGTGCCAGCAGCGTAGAACTTAGTCCAGATACGCAGTATTTT
>NA|TRBJ1-5|TRBV28|13|many
CASSEGGYQPQHF
TGTGCCAGCTCCGAGGGGGGGTATCAGCCCCAGCATTTT
>NA|TRBJ2-3|TRBV7-3|15|NA
CASSLGAAGGDTQYF
TGTGCCAGCAGCTTAGGTGCCGCAGGGGGGGATACGCAGTATTTT
>TRBD1|TRBJ2-1|TRBV25-1|15|many
CASSARDRVYNEQFF
TGTGCCAGCAGTGCCCGGGACAGGGTTTACAATGAGCAGTTCTTC
>NA|TRBJ1-5|TRBV27|15|many
CASSSRSRSNQPQHF
TGTGCCAGCAGTTCCCGAAGCAGGAGCAATCAGCCCCAGCATTTT
>NA|TRBJ1-5|TRBV28|15|many
CASSSVGRLGQPQHF
TGTGCCAGCAGTTCCGTTGGCAGGCTTGGTCAGCCCCAGCATTTT
>TRBD1|TRBJ2-4|TRBV28|18|many
CASSLRITGGRAKNIQYF
TGTGCCAGCAGTTTAAGGATCACAGGGGGAAGGGCCAAAAACATTCAGTACTTC
>NA|TRBJ1-2|TRBV5-1|13|many
CASRAQANYGYTF
TGCGCCAGCAGAGCCCAAGCTAACTATGGCTACACCTTC
>TRBD1|TRBJ2-1|TRBV5-1|18|NA
CASSFRRLDRETYNEQFF
TGCGCCAGCAGCTTTAGAAGACTGGACAGGGAGACCTACAATGAGCAGTTCTTC
>NA|TRBJ2-7|TRBV11-2|15|NA
CASSLEPGSFYEQYF
TGTGCCAGCAGCTTAGAACCGGGGAGCTTCTACGAGCAGTACTTC
>NA|TRBJ2-6|TRBV18|16|many
CASSSIRMVRANVLTF
TGTGCCAGCTCATCTATCAGGATGGTCCGGGCCAACGTCCTGACTTTC
>TRBD2|TRBJ2-7|TRBV20-1|14|NA
CSALGLAGAYEQYF
TGCAGTGCACTCGGACTAGCGGGGGCCTACGAGCAGTACTTC
>TRBD2|TRBJ2-3|TRBV28|19|many
CASSSGKFGLAGGEDTQYF
TGTGCCAGCAGTTCAGGGAAGTTCGGACTAGCGGGGGGGGAAGATACGCAGTATTTT
>TRBD1|TRBJ2-7|TRBV11-2|15|NA
CASSSRGQELYEQYF
TGTGCCAGCAGCTCGCGGGGACAGGAATTGTACGAGCAGTACTTC
>NA|TRBJ1-5|TRBV5-3|18|NA
CARRGGGDESWSNQPQHF
TGTGCCAGACGCGGGGGGGGGGATGAAAGTTGGAGCAATCAGCCCCAGCATTTT